The 8 T cell receptor beta chains below were found in one sample sequenced in a study of CD8 T cells in Susac syndrome. It was with random hexamers that 0.5 to 1 ug RNA was reverse transcribed. Via MiXCR, TCRdb re-called the immunoSEQ multiplex PCR reads, giving one row per CDR3 protein. Altogether over 150,000 distinct CDR3 sequences are present, 85% to 95% being singletons, with the ten largest covering 0.099%. The sequenced sample consisted of CD4+ T cells from PBMCs. The receptors shown here come from a human donor with Susac syndrome.

The V call is TRBV20-1, the J call TRBJ2-3, with a tentative D call TRBD2 (6 bases). The CDR3 spans 12 residues. Germline assignment: CDR1 DFQATT and CDR2 SNEGSKA (reference sequence). The ends were cut back, 5 bases at V and 8 bases at J, with 14 bases in the middle. The CDR3 DNA is TGCAGTGCTGGACTCGGGGGTGGTACGCAGTATTTT. It codes for CSAGLGGGTQYF.

This clonotype was recorded once. The chain has TRBV29-1 and TRBJ2-4; 7 nucleotides match TRBD1. The ends lost 6 bases at V and 3 bases at J; junction bases unmatched: 8. The CDR3 runs 14 residues. Looked up from germline, CDR1 is SQVTM and CDR2 is ANQGSEA. DNA of the CDR3: TGCAGCGTAGCCCGGGACAGCGGCAAAAACATTCAGTACTTC. Translated: CSVARDSGKNIQYF. The full variable domain, its missing parts supplied by reference TRBV29-1 and TRBJ2-4, is SAVISQKPSRDICQRGTSLTIQCQVDSQVTMMFWYRQQPGQSLTLIATANQGSEATYESGFVIDKFPISRPNLTFSTLTVSNMSPEDSSIYLCSVARDSGKNIQYFGAGTRLSVL.

The rearrangement joins TRBV12-3 or TRBV12-4 to TRBJ2-1; D might be TRBD1 (6 bases). The CDR3 sequence is 12 residues long. V lost 3 bases, J lost 8 bases, and 8 bases lay in between. The CDR3 DNA reads as TGTGCCAGCAGTTTCAGGGGTGATGAGCAGTTCTTC. Protein: CASSFRGDEQFF.

In this sample, this clonotype turned up once. This chain uses TRBV5-1 with TRBJ2-7; D is unresolved. This CDR3 contains 14 residues. Germline lookup yields CDR1 SGHRS and CDR2 YFSETQ. The V and J ends lost 3 bases and 0 bases respectively, with 10 bases between them. CDR3 DNA: TGCGCCAGCAGCTCAGACACCAGCTCCTACGAGCAGTACTTC. Translated: CASSSDTSSYEQYF.

The chain uses TRBV5-4 and TRBJ1-4; perhaps TRBD1 as D (5 bases). The CDR3 runs 16 residues. From germline, CDR1 is SGHNT and CDR2 YYREEE (reference sequence). The V end lost 4 bases, the J end lost 4 bases, and 17 bases lay between the germline ends. The CDR3 coding sequence is TGTGCCAGCAGCGGCGGGGGAATCGGGAATAATGAAAAACTGTTTTTT. Protein: CASSGGGIGNNEKLFF.

The chain couples TRBV25-1 to TRBJ1-2, with 9 bases identical to TRBD1. The V gene end was trimmed by 4 bases and the J gene end by 7 bases; junction bases not matched to a gene: 10. The germline V gene encodes CDR1 MGHDK and CDR2 SYGVNS. The CDR3 is 15 amino acids. The CDR3 DNA follows: TGTGCCAGCAGTGGAGCGGGACAGGGTATAAGTGGCTACACCTTC. Protein: CASSGAGQGISGYTF.

In the case of this clonotype: An end of the junction does not agree with germline; a read error may underlie this. This sequence joins TRBV20-1 and TRBJ2-2; 12 bases fit TRBD1. CDR3 length: 17 residues. Germline V lookup: CDR1 DFQATT, CDR2 SNEGSKA (reference sequence). The CDR3 sequence is CSARGGTGGGNTGELFF. The CDR3 DNA sequence: TGCAGTGCAAGAGGCGGGACAGGGGGCGGCAACACCGGGGAGCTGTTTTTT.

A single count supports this clonotype. The CDR3 region has the DNA TGTGCCAGCAGTACCACTGGGGTTAACTATGGCTACACCTTC. Translating it yields CASSTTGVNYGYTF. The chain recombines TRBV28 with TRBJ1-2; D remains ambiguous. Germline-derived CDR1 and CDR2 are MDHEN and SYDVKM. V shed 5 bases and J shed 1 base, with 11 bases lying between them. This CDR3 spans 14 amino acids.